This paragraph covers one T cell receptor (beta chain) sequence. A J-beta primer mix and a sample-barcoded 5' primer were used in a second PCR of roughly 6 to 11 cycles. In TCRdb, the 5' RACE reads were re-called with MiXCR into one record per CDR3 protein. In the table there are around 850,000 distinct CDR3 sequences, 30% to 45% of which are singletons. Germline lookup yields CDR1 LGHNA and CDR2 YNFKEQ. The CDR3 is made up of 13 amino acids. V was clipped by 2 bases and J by 5 bases, with 9 bases between them. These data come from a study of blood T cells in healthy people across ages. Study as a whole: About one barcoded beta molecule per two T cells came from capture by template switching.

This TCR came from a young man in good health. Sequencing was carried out using blood. The chain links TRBV4-2 to TRBJ1-1; D is unclear. CDR3 sequence reads: CASSQLRRTEAFF. Written as DNA, the CDR3 is TGTGCCAGCAGCCAACTTCGACGTACTGAAGCTTTCTTT.